The 16 T cell receptor beta chains given below trace back to one sample, sequenced in a study of CD8+ T cells in alopecia areata. cDNA reverse transcribed from extracted RNA served as the sequencing template. This table comes from immunoSEQ multiplex PCR, and its TCRdb copy is limited to in-frame clones, with some not included. The profile covers 150,000 to 200,000 clones, with less than 75% appearing a single time and about an eighth taken by the ten largest. The material sequenced was CD8+ T cells sorted from blood, taken at week 0. These receptors were collected from a human donor with alopecia areata.

The CDR3 sequence is CAWSQGGEQYF. DNA of the CDR3: TGTGCCTGGAGTCAGGGAGGGGAGCAGTACTTC. The chain links TRBV30 to TRBJ2-7; 7 bases agree with TRBD2. Trimming took 2 bases from V and 7 from J; bases not matched to a gene: 2. Germline-derived CDR1 and CDR2 are GTSNPN and SVGIG (reference sequence). The CDR3 covers 11 residues.

The V and J genes are TRBV4-1 and TRBJ2-7; D gene unclear. V lost 1 base and J 3 bases, leaving 7 bases between the germline ends. The CDR3 is made up of 13 amino acids. The germline CDR1 and CDR2 sequences are MGHRA and YSYEKL. The CDR3 protein is CASSQVGNYEQYF. In nucleotides, the CDR3 is TGCGCCAGCAGCCAAGTCGGCAACTACGAGCAGTACTTC.

This clone is a singleton in its sample. The chain couples TRBV4-1 to TRBJ2-3; TRBD2 agrees at 13 bases. Germline assignment: CDR1 MGHRA and CDR2 YSYEKL. Unmatched junction bases numbered 12, after V lost 4 bases and J lost 2 bases. This CDR3 spans 19 amino acids. In DNA form, the CDR3 reads TGCGCCAGCAGCCCTTCGGGACTAGCGGGGTCCTTAAACACAGATACGCAGTATTTT. This encodes CASSPSGLAGSLNTDTQYF.

The chain uses TRBV6-1 and TRBJ2-5, with 11 bases lining up with TRBD1. This CDR3 is built from 15 residues. Germline V gene data show CDR1 as MNHNS and CDR2 as SASEGT. J was trimmed by 5 bases and V by 5 bases; bases with no gene match: 7. The CDR3 DNA reads TGTGCCAGCAGTTTCGGACAGGGGGCCCAGGAGACCCAGTACTTC. It translates to CASSFGQGAQETQYF.

The chain uses TRBV5-6 and TRBJ1-1, with TRBD1 matching over 8 bases. From germline, CDR1 is SGHDT and CDR2 YYEEEE. This CDR3 is 14 amino acids long. The junction had 5 bases not matched to a gene; V was cut back by 4 bases and J by 3 bases. The DNA of the CDR3 is TGTGCCAGCAGCCCCGGACAGGGCGACACTGAAGCTTTCTTT. This gives the protein CASSPGQGDTEAFF.

This clone came up a few times. This rearrangement joins TRBV29-1 to TRBJ2-1; TRBD2 matches 9 bases. V shed 0 bases and J 6 bases; nucleotides not matched to a gene: 15. Germline CDR1 reads SQVTM; CDR2 reads ANQGSEA. The CDR3 is 18 amino acids. The CDR3 loop is CSVEDEIAGAPGINEQFF. DNA of the CDR3: TGCAGCGTTGAAGATGAGATAGCGGGGGCGCCGGGGATCAATGAGCAGTTCTTC.

This sequence joins TRBV5-6 and TRBJ2-3; weak D call: TRBD2 (6 bases). V lost 3 bases to trimming and J lost 5 bases, with 16 bases between them. CDR1 and CDR2 from the germline V gene are SGHDT and YYEEEE. There are 15 residues in the CDR3. CDR3 in amino acids: CASSSPRDSGDTQYF. The DNA for the CDR3 is TGTGCCAGCAGCTCACCCCGGGACTCAGGAGATACGCAGTATTTT.

V is TRBV6-1 and J is TRBJ1-2; D gene ambiguous. Germline-derived CDR1 and CDR2 are MNHNS and SASEGT. V dropped 4 bases and J dropped 6 bases, with 6 bases sitting between them. The CDR3 length is 11 residues. The CDR3 sequence is CASSGGNGYTF. For the CDR3, the DNA is TGTGCCAGCAGTGGGGGAAATGGCTACACCTTC.

This chain uses TRBV29-1 with TRBJ2-5; 8 bases match TRBD1. CDR1 and CDR2 from the germline V gene are SQVTM and ANQGSEA. The CDR3 contains 11 residues. With 7 bases clipped from V and 7 bases from J, the junction kept 5 bases outside the gene matches. This chain's CDR3 is CSGWTGSTQYF. DNA of the CDR3: TGCAGCGGGTGGACAGGGTCGACCCAGTACTTC.

This clone was seen just once. This may stem from a read error, because a much larger clone lies one nucleotide away. This same CDR3 is encoded by further DNA sequences in the sample. V usage is TRBV30 and J usage is TRBJ1-5, with unresolved D. This CDR3 spans 13 amino acids. Trimming left V 0 bases short and J 2 bases short, with 5 bases between. The germline gives CDR1 GTSNPN, CDR2 SVGIG (reference sequence). The CDR3 sequence: CAWSVGGNQPQHF. DNA for the CDR3: TGTGCCTGGAGTGTTGGTGGCAATCAGCCCCAGCATTTT. The variable domain in full, with the rest retrieved from reference TRBV30 and TRBJ1-5, is SQTIHQWPATLVQPVGSPLSLECTVEGTSNPNLYWYRQAAGRGLQLLFYSVGIGQISSEVPQNLSASRPQDRQFILSSKKLLLSDSGFYLCAWSVGGNQPQHFGDGTRLSIL.

The chain couples TRBV7-2 to TRBJ1-1; D unclear. CDR1 is SGHTA and CDR2 is FQGNSA in the germline V gene. The length of the CDR3 is 15 residues. The V end lost 1 base, the J end lost 0 bases, and 9 bases lay between the germline ends. CDR3 amino acids: CASSLDPWMNTEAFF. CDR3 DNA: TGTGCCAGCAGCTTAGATCCGTGGATGAACACTGAAGCTTTCTTT. Together with reference TRBV7-2 and TRBJ1-1, the CDR3 gives the full variable domain: GAGVSQSPSNKVTEKGKDVELRCDPISGHTALYWYRQSLGQGLEFLIYFQGNSAPDKSGLPSDRFSAERTGGSVSTLTIQRTQQEDSAVYLCASSLDPWMNTEAFFGQGTRLTVV.

This clone occurred a few times. The rearrangement joins TRBV9 to TRBJ2-7, with D possibly called TRBD1 or TRBD2 (5 bases each). Trimming shortened V by 7 bases and J by 6 bases, and 14 bases separated the two germline ends. Germline V gene lookup returns CDR1 SGDLS and CDR2 YYNGEE. The CDR3 totals 12 residues. The CDR3 here is CASEGNSGEQYF. CDR3 DNA sequence: TGTGCCAGCGAGGGGAACAGTGGCGAGCAGTACTTC.

This chain uses TRBV27 with TRBJ1-2, with 8 bases lining up with TRBD1. Losses at the gene ends were 3 bases for V and 8 bases for J; bases not matched to a gene: 8. The CDR3 spans 14 residues. Germline assignment: CDR1 MNHEY and CDR2 SMNVEV (reference sequence). This CDR3 reads CASSFRGPEKGYTF. The CDR3 region has the DNA TGTGCCAGCAGTTTCAGGGGGCCGGAGAAAGGCTACACCTTC.

The rearrangement links TRBV4-1 to TRBJ1-1; D unclear. The CDR3 loop spans 15 amino acids. Trimming cost V 1 base and J 1 base, with 10 bases left between them. Germline values: CDR1 MGHRA, CDR2 YSYEKL. The CDR3 region has the DNA TGCGCCAGCAGCCAAGGACCCGGCGGGAACACTGAAGCTTTCTTT. This sequence encodes CASSQGPGGNTEAFF.

This clone was seen just once. Within the sample, other DNA sequences also encode this same CDR3. The V call is TRBV11-2, the J call TRBJ1-1; D is uncertain. With 1 base removed from V and 1 base from J, the gap between germline ends came to 4 bases. CDR3 length: 13 amino acids. In germline, CDR1 is SGHAT, CDR2 FQNNGV. The CDR3 loop is CASSLAGNTEAFF. The CDR3 coding sequence is TGTGCCAGCAGCTTAGCGGGGAACACTGAAGCTTTCTTT.

This clone has just one count. The chain joins TRBV4-1 to TRBJ2-2; no clear D. V shed 3 bases and J shed 7 bases, with 9 bases lying between them. Germline CDR1 and CDR2: MGHRA and YSYEKL. This CDR3 contains 13 residues. This CDR3 is CASSHPGLGELFF. The CDR3 DNA reads TGCGCCAGCAGCCACCCCGGGCTCGGGGAGCTGTTTTTT.